Sequencing of this T cell receptor beta chain was carried out in a study of T cells in Graves' hyperthyroidism and ophthalmopathy. Germline V gives CDR1 SGHVS, CDR2 FQNEAQ. The CDR3 is 15 amino acids. V lost 2 bases, J lost 4 bases, and 8 bases stayed unmatched. Ten or more counts support this clonotype. It was RNA transcripts that yielded the amplified TCR beta CDR3 regions. Carried out on the TCR CDR3, a first-round RT-PCR used the HTBI primer set. TCRdb ran MiXCR on the multiplex PCR reads and lists one entry per CDR3 protein. The sample holds around 620,000 distinct CDR3 sequences, 46% seen once. V gene TRBV7-8 combines with J gene TRBJ2-7; TRBD1 matches at 7 bases. This TCR derives from an adult woman with Graves' disease, either hyperthyroidism or ophthalmopathy (not recorded which). What was sequenced was peripheral blood or thyroid tissue (not recorded which). The chain's CDR3 is CASSLTWTGPYEQYF. The CDR3 region has the DNA TGTGCCAGCAGCTTAACCTGGACAGGCCCTTACGAGCAGTACTTC. Full variable domain (rest looked up from reference TRBV7-8 and TRBJ2-7): GAGVSQSPRYKVAKRGQDVALRCDPISGHVSLFWYQQALGQGPEFLTYFQNEAQLDKSGLPSDRFFAERPEGSVSTLKIQRTQQEDSAVYLCASSLTWTGPYEQYFGPGTRLTVT.